One and the same sample provided the 20 T cell receptor beta chains below, sequenced in a study of control samples from healthy donors and cancer patients (dated by TCRdb to the early 2020s). Receptor amplification or capture employed the immunoSEQ multiplex PCR assay. The clones in this table, taken by TCRdb from immuneACCESS, are in-frame only. Not every clone is retained; where verified, under half of the shortfall comes from an unresolved V gene, and the cause of the rest is unknown. The sample contains over 200,000 clones, roughly four fifths of them found a single time. 13% of the sample is in the top ten clones. The sequencing sample was made of PBMCs. These receptors were taken from a woman in her sixties or seventies with lung cancer.

A remark on this clone: Other DNA sequences in the sample encode the same CDR3. The chain couples TRBV5-1 to TRBJ1-1; weak D call: TRBD1 (5 bases). The CDR3 extends over 13 amino acids. V was pared by 1 base and J by 1 base, with 5 bases between. Germline lookup yields CDR1 SGHRS and CDR2 YFSETQ. The chain's CDR3 is CASSLTGNTEAFF. DNA of the CDR3: TGCGCCAGCAGCTTGACAGGGAACACTGAAGCTTTCTTT.

The rearrangement joins TRBV10-3 to TRBJ2-5; D is uncertain. CDR1 is ENHRY, CDR2 SYGVKD, per germline. V lost 2 bases and J 5 bases, leaving 3 bases between the germline ends. The CDR3 covers 11 residues. The CDR3 is CAISETETQYF. Written as DNA, the CDR3 is TGTGCCATCAGTGAGACCGAGACCCAGTACTTC.

The chain employs TRBV19 and TRBJ2-1; D is undetermined. V lost 9 bases and J lost 0, with 9 bases in between. CDR3 length: 13 residues. Germline V gene lookup returns CDR1 LNHDA and CDR2 SQIVND (reference sequence). The CDR3 DNA sequence: TGTGCCAGCGAGCCTAGCTCCTACAATGAGCAGTTCTTC. This gives the protein CASEPSSYNEQFF.

The V gene is TRBV5-6, the J gene TRBJ2-1, with TRBD1 identical over 7 bases. With 3 bases clipped from V and 2 bases from J, the junction kept 2 bases outside the gene matches. Looked up from germline, CDR1 is SGHDT and CDR2 is YYEEEE. The CDR3 loop spans 14 amino acids. CDR3 protein: CASSWTGTYNEQFF. CDR3 in DNA: TGTGCCAGCAGCTGGACAGGTACCTACAATGAGCAGTTCTTC.

This chain connects TRBV20-1 to TRBJ2-1, with 8 bases matching TRBD2. V lost 3 bases to trimming and J lost 8 bases; unmatched junction nucleotides: 9. The CDR3 contains 14 residues. In germline, CDR1 is DFQATT, CDR2 SNEGSKA (reference sequence). The CDR3 region is CSASLAGGTHEQFF. The CDR3 DNA reads as TGCAGTGCTAGTCTGGCGGGAGGCACCCATGAGCAGTTCTTC.

Details on this clone: This may come from a read error, since a much larger clone is one base off. The chain combines TRBV19 with TRBJ1-6, with D possibly matching TRBD1 (6 bases). The CDR3 is 13 amino acids. CDR1 and CDR2 (germline): LNHDA, SQIVND (reference sequence). Deletions cut 5 bases from V and 5 bases from J, with 7 bases between. The CDR3 loop is CASSDRNNSPLHF. CDR3 nucleotides: TGTGCCAGTAGTGACAGGAATAATTCACCCCTCCACTTT.

The V and J genes are TRBV5-1 and TRBJ1-1; D uncertain. Germline CDR1 reads SGHRS; CDR2 reads YFSETQ. The ends were cut back, 4 bases at V and 0 bases at J, with 13 bases in the middle. The CDR3 totals 15 residues. CDR3 coding DNA: TGCGCCAGCAGCCCCCTGAGGACGGTGAACACTGAAGCTTTCTTT. This codes for CASSPLRTVNTEAFF.

The chain is built from TRBV27 and TRBJ2-1; 11 bases are a match to TRBD2. The CDR3 is made up of 15 amino acids. CDR1 and CDR2 (germline): MNHEY, SMNVEV (reference sequence). V trimming: 2 bases; J trimming: 10 bases; junction bases outside the gene matches: 7. The CDR3 protein is CASSLRLAGFGEQFF. DNA for the CDR3: TGTGCCAGCAGTTTAAGACTAGCGGGGTTCGGCGAGCAGTTCTTC.

This sequence joins TRBV5-5 and TRBJ2-5, with 7 positions matching TRBD1. Germline V lookup: CDR1 SGHKS, CDR2 YYEKEE (reference sequence). CDR3 length equals 16 residues. V was pared by 3 bases and J by 2 bases, with 10 bases of the junction left unmatched. CDR3 coding DNA: TGTGCCAGCAGCTCGCATACGACAGGGTTACAAGAGACCCAGTACTTC. This codes for CASSSHTTGLQETQYF.

The V gene is TRBV3-1 (or the pseudogene TRBV3-2), the J gene TRBJ1-1, with 12 bases lining up with TRBD1. V gave up 5 bases and J gave up 7 bases; unmatched junction bases: 8. The CDR3 is 15 residues long. Germline CDR1 and CDR2: LGHDT and YNNKEL (reference sequence). CDR3 sequence (DNA): TGTGCCAGCAGCTCCGGGACAGGGGGCGACCTTGAAGCTTTCTTT. Translation gives CASSSGTGGDLEAFF.

V usage is TRBV20-1 and J usage is TRBJ1-4, with D hard to call. V lost 6 bases and J lost 8, with 10 bases in between. The germline V gene has CDR1 DFQATT and CDR2 SNEGSKA (reference sequence). CDR3 length: 11 residues. CDR3 residues: CSAKSGEKLFF. CDR3 nucleotides: TGCAGTGCGAAGAGCGGCGAAAAACTGTTTTTT.

This chain links TRBV5-6 with TRBJ2-7; tentatively, D is TRBD1 (6 bases). The ends were cut back, 3 bases at V and 4 bases at J, with 14 bases in the middle. Germline CDR1 and CDR2: SGHDT and YYEEEE. This CDR3 spans 14 amino acids. CDR3 nucleotides: TGTGCCAGCAGCTGGGGGCTAGAAGTATACGAGCAGTACTTC. Translated: CASSWGLEVYEQYF.

This clone was detected only a few times. The chain couples TRBV10-1 to TRBJ2-1; TRBD1 aligns across 8 bases. Germline CDR1 and CDR2: WNHNN and SYGVQD (reference sequence). This CDR3 contains 14 residues. J lost 10 bases, V lost 6 bases, and 11 bases had no gene match. CDR3 in amino acids: CASSRTGKKGEQFF. The CDR3, as DNA: TGCGCCAGCAGCCGGACAGGGAAAAAGGGCGAGCAGTTCTTC.

The chain has TRBV5-4 and TRBJ2-2; weak D call: TRBD1 (5 bases). Between the trimmed V and J ends, which lost 4 bases and 4 bases, there was a span of 8 bases. The germline V gene encodes CDR1 SGHNT and CDR2 YYREEE (reference sequence). The CDR3 totals 13 residues. Written as DNA, the CDR3 is TGTGCCAGCAGCGAGGACACCACCGGGGAGCTGTTTTTT. The encoded protein is CASSEDTTGELFF.

With regard to this clone: An end of the junction does not agree with germline; a read error may underlie this. This chain connects TRBV19 to TRBJ1-1; 9 bases are shared with TRBD1. The germline CDR1 and CDR2 sequences are LNHDA and SQIVND (reference sequence). CDR3 length equals 14 residues. In DNA form, the CDR3 reads TGTGCCAGTCGTCCCGGGACAGGGAACAGTGAAGCTTTCTTT. This encodes CASRPGTGNSEAFF.

The chain uses TRBV6-6 and TRBJ2-3; unclear D gene. Germline CDR1 is MNHNY and CDR2 is SVGAGI (reference sequence). The CDR3 covers 15 residues. Deletions cut 0 bases from V and 3 bases from J, with 10 bases between. CDR3 bases: TGTGCCAGCAGTTACTCCCACGTTGGAACAGATACGCAGTATTTT. It is translated as CASSYSHVGTDTQYF.

This chain links TRBV3-1 (or the pseudogene TRBV3-2) with TRBJ1-6; the match to TRBD1 covers 10 bases. CDR1 LGHDT and CDR2 YNNKEL come from the germline V gene (reference sequence). The CDR3 loop spans 15 amino acids. V was clipped by 5 bases and J by 5 bases; unmatched bases: 3. The CDR3 nucleotides read TGTGCCAGCAGCTCGACAGGGGGCGATAATTCACCCCTCCACTTT. It translates to CASSSTGGDNSPLHF.

This sequence joins TRBV10-3 and TRBJ1-5, with unresolved D. This CDR3 has 15 amino acids. V shed 2 bases and J shed 6 bases, with 14 bases lying between them. Germline assignment: CDR1 ENHRY and CDR2 SYGVKD. The CDR3 DNA reads as TGTGCCATCAGTGAGCTCGCAGATTCAGGTCAGCCCCAGCATTTT. This sequence encodes CAISELADSGQPQHF.

The rearrangement joins TRBV5-4 to TRBJ2-1; 8 nucleotides align to TRBD2. The germline gives CDR1 SGHNT, CDR2 YYREEE (reference sequence). The CDR3 totals 14 residues. Trimming removed 0 bases from V and 9 bases from J; junction bases left unmatched: 5. The CDR3 nucleotides read TGTGCCAGCAGCTTGGGGGGACTAGTTGGTGAGCAGTTCTTC. It yields the protein CASSLGGLVGEQFF.

The chain uses TRBV5-4 and TRBJ2-3; TRBD1 might be the D (5 bases). This CDR3 region has 16 residues. Per the germline V gene, CDR1 is SGHNT and CDR2 is YYREEE (reference sequence). Between the trimmed V and J ends, which lost 2 bases and 0 bases, there was a span of 13 bases. Written as DNA, the CDR3 is TGTGCCAGCAGCTTTGGGGCGGAAATTAGCACAGATACGCAGTATTTT. Its protein product is CASSFGAEISTDTQYF.